This T cell receptor delta chain was recorded in a study of Vδ1+ human thymocytes. Findings and caveats of the study: Highly polyclonal TRG and TRD repertoires with Gaussian CDR3 length distributions appeared in thymus.

The template was reverse-transcribed extracted RNA. Multiplex PCR used pooled V-gene forward primers and a constant-region reverse primer to amplify CDR3s. TCRdb reapplied CATT to the multiplex PCR reads. The sample holds 50,000 to 75,000 delta-chain clones, about 15% seen once. CDR3 size: 21 residues. CDR1 TSWWSYY and CDR2 QGS come from the germline V gene. V lost 2 bases and J lost 2; bases outside the gene matches: 22. For this clone: What it recognizes is unknown.

The specimen sequenced was Vdelta1+ gamma-delta thymocytes from the thymus. Subset: FACS-sorted CD3+ TCRalphabeta- TCRVdelta1+ TCRVdelta2- thymocytes. The sequence was obtained from a girl under three years old who had congenital heart surgery. The rearrangement uses TRDV1 and TRDJ1, with 8 bases that match TRDD2. The CDR3 sequence is CALGERLPTGRPIFWTDKLIF. CDR3 sequence (DNA): TGTGCTCTTGGGGAAAGGCTTCCTACGGGGAGACCCATATTTTGGACCGATAAACTCATCTTT.